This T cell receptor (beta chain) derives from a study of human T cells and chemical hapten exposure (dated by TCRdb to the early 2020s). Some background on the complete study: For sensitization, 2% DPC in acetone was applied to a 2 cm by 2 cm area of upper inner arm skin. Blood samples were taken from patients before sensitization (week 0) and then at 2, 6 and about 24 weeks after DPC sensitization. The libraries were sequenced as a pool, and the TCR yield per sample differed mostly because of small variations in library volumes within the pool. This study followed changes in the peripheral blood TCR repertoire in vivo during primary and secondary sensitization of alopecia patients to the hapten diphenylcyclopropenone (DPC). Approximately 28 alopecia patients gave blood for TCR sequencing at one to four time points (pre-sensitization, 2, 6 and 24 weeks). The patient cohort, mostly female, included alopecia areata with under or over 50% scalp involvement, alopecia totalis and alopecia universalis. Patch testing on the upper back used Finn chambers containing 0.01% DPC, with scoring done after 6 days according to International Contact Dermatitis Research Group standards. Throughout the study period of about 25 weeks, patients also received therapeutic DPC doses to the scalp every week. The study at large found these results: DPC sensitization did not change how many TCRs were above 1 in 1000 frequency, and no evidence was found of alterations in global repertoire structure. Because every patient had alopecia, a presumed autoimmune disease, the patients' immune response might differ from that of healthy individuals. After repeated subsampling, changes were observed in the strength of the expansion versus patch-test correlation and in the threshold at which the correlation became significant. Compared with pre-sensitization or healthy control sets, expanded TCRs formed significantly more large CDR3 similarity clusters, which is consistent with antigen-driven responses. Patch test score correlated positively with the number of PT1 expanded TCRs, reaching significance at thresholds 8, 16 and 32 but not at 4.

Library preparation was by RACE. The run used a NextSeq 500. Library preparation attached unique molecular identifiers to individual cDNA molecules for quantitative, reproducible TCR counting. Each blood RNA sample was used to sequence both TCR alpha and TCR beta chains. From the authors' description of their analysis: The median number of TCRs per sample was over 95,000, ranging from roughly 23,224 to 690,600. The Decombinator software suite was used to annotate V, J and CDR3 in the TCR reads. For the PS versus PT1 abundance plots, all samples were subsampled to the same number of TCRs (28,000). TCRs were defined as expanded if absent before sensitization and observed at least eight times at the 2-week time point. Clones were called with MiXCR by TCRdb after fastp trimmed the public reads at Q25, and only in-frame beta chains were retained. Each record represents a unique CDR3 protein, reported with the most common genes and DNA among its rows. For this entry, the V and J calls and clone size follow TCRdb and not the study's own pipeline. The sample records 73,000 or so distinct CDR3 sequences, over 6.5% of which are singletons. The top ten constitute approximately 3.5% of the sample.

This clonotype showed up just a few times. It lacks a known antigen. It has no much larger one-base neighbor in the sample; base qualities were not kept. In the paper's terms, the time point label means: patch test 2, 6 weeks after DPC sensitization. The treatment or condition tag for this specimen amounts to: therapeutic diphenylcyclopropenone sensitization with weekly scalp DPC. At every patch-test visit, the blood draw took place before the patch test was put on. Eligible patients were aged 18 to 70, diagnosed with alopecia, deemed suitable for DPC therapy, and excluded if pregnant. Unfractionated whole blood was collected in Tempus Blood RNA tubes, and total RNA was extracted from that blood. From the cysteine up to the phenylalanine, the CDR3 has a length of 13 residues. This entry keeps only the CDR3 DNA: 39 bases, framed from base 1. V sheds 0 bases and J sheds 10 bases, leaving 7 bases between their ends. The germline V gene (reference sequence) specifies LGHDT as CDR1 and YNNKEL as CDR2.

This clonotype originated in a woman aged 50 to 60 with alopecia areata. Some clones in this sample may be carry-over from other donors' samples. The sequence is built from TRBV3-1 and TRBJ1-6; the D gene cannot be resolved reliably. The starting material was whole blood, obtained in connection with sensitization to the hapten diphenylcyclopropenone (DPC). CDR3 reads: CASSQELVSPLHF. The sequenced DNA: TGTGCCAGCAGCCAAGAGTTGGTGTCACCCCTCCACTTT.